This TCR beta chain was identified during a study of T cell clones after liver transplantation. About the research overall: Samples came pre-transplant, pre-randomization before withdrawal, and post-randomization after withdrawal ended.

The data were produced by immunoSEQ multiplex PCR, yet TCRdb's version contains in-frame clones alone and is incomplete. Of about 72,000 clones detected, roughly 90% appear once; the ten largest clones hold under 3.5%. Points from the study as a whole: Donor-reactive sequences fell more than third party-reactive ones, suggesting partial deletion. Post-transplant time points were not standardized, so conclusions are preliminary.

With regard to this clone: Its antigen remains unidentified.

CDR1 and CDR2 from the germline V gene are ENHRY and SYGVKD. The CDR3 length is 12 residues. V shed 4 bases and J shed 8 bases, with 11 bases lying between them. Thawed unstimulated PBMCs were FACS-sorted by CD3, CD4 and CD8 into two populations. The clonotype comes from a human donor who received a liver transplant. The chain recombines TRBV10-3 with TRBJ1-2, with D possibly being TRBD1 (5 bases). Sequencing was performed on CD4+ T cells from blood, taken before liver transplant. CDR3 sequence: CAISVGQSGYTF. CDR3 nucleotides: TGTGCCATCAGTGTGGGGCAATCCGGCTACACCTTC.